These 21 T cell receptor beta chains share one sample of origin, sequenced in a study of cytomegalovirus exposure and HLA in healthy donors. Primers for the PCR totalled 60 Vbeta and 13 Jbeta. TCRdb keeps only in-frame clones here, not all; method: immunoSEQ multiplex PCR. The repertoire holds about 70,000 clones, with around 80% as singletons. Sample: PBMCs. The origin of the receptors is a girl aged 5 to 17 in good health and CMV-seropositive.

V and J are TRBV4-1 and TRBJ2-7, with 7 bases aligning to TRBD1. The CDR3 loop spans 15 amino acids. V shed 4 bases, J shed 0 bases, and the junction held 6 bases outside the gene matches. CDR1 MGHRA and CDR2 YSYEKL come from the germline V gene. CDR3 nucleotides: TGCGCCAGCAGCCTCATGGGACAGAGCTCCTACGAGCAGTACTTC. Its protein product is CASSLMGQSSYEQYF.

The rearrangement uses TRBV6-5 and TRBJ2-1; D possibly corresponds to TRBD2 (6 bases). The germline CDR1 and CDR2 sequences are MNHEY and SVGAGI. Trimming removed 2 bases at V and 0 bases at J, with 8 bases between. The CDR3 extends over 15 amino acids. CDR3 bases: TGTGCCAGCAGTTACGACGGGAGCTCCTACAATGAGCAGTTCTTC. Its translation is CASSYDGSSYNEQFF.

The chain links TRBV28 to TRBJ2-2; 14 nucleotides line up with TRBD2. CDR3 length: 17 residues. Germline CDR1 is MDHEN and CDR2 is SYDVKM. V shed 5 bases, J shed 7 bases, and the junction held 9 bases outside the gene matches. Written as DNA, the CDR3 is TGTGCCAGCAGTCCTCCGGGACTAGCGGGAGATGTCGGGGAGCTGTTTTTT. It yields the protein CASSPPGLAGDVGELFF. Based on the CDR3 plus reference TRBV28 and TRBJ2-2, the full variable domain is DVKVTQSSRYLVKRTGEKVFLECVQDMDHENMFWYRQDPGLGLRLIYFSYDVKMKEKGDIPEGYSVSREKKERFSLILESASTNQTSMYLCASSPPGLAGDVGELFFGEGSRLTVL.

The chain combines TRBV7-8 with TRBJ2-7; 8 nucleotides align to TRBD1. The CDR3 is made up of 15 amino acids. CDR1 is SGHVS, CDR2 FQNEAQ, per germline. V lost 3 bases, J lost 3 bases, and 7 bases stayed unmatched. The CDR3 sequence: CASSFPGTGNYEQYF. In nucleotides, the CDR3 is TGTGCCAGCAGCTTCCCCGGGACAGGTAACTACGAGCAGTACTTC. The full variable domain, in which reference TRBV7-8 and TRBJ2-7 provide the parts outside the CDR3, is GAGVSQSPRYKVAKRGQDVALRCDPISGHVSLFWYQQALGQGPEFLTYFQNEAQLDKSGLPSDRFFAERPEGSVSTLKIQRTQQEDSAVYLCASSFPGTGNYEQYFGPGTRLTVT.

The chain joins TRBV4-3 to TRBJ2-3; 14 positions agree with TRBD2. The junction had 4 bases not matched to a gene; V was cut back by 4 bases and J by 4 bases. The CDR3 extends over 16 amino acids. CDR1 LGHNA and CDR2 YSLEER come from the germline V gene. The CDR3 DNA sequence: TGCGCCAGCAGCCCAGGGACTAGCGGGAGACCAGATACGCAGTATTTT. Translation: CASSPGTSGRPDTQYF.

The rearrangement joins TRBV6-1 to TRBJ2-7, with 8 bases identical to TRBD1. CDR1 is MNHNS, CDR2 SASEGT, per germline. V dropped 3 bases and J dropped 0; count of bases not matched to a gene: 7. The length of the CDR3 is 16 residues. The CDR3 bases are TGTGCCAGCAGTGACGCCGGGACAGGACTCTCCTACGAGCAGTACTTC. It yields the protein CASSDAGTGLSYEQYF.

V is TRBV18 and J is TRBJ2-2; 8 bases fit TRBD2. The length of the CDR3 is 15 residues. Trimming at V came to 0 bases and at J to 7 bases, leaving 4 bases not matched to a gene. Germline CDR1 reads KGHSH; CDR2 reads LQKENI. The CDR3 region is CASSPPSGIGGELFF. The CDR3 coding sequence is TGTGCCAGCTCACCACCTAGCGGGATCGGCGGGGAGCTGTTTTTT.

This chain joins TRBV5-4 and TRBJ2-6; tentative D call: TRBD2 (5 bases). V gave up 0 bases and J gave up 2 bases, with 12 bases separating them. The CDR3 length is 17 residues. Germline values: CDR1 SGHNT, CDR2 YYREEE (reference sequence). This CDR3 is CASSLGGRVAGANVLTF. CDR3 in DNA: TGTGCCAGCAGCTTGGGAGGGCGAGTAGCTGGGGCCAACGTCCTGACTTTC.

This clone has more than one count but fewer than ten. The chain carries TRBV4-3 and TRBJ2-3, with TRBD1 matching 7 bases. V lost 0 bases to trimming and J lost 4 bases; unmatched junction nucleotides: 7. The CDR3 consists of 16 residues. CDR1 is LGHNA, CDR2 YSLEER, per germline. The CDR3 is CASSQDLTGAADTQYF. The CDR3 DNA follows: TGCGCCAGCAGCCAAGATCTCACAGGGGCCGCAGATACGCAGTATTTT.

The chain's CDR3 is CSGDSGQIYTDTQYF. CDR3 DNA sequence: TGCAGCGGAGACTCCGGACAGATCTACACAGATACGCAGTATTTT. The chain links TRBV29-1 to TRBJ2-3, with D possibly matching TRBD1 (6 bases). V lost 7 bases and J lost 2, with 19 bases in between. Germline CDR1 SQVTM, CDR2 ANQGSEA. CDR3 length: 15 amino acids.

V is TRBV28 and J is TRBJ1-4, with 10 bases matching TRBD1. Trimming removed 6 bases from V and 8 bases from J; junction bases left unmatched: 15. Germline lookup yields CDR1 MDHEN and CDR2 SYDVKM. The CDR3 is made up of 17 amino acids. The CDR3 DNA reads TGTGCCAGCAGCCGACGACAGGGGGCAAGCGTGAGAGAAAAACTGTTTTTT. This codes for CASSRRQGASVREKLFF.

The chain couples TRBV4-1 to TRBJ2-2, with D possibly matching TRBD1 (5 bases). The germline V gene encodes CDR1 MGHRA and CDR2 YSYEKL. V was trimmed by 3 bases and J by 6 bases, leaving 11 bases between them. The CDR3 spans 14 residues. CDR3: CASSHLQGSGELFF. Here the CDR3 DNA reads TGCGCCAGCAGCCACCTCCAGGGTTCCGGGGAGCTGTTTTTT.

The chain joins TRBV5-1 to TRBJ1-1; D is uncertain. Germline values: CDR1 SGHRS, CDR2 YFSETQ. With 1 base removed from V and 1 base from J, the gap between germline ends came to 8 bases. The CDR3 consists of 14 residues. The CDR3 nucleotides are TGCGCCAGCAGCTTGCACAGTGAGAACACTGAAGCTTTCTTT. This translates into CASSLHSENTEAFF.

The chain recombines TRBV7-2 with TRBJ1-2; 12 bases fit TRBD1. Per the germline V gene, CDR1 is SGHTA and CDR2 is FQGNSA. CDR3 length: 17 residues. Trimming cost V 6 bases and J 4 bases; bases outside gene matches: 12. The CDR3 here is CASSSRGQGAGLYGYTF. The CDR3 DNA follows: TGTGCCAGCAGTTCCAGGGGACAGGGGGCGGGCCTCTATGGCTACACCTTC. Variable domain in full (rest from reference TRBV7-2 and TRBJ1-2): GAGVSQSPSNKVTEKGKDVELRCDPISGHTALYWYRQSLGQGLEFLIYFQGNSAPDKSGLPSDRFSAERTGGSVSTLTIQRTQQEDSAVYLCASSSRGQGAGLYGYTFGSGTRLTVV.

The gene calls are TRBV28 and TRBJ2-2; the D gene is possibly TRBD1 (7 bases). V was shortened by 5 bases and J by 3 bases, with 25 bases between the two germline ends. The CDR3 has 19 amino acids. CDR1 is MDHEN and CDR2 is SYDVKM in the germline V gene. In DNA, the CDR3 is TGTGCCAGCAGTCCCCCGCGACAGGGCCCTTGGGGGGACACCGGGGAGCTGTTTTTT. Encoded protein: CASSPPRQGPWGDTGELFF.

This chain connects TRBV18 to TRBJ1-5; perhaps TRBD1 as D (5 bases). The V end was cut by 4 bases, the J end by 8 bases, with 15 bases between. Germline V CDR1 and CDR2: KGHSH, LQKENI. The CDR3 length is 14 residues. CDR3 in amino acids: CASSHDRVSKPQHF. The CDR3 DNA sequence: TGTGCCAGCTCACACGACAGAGTATCGAAGCCCCAGCATTTT.

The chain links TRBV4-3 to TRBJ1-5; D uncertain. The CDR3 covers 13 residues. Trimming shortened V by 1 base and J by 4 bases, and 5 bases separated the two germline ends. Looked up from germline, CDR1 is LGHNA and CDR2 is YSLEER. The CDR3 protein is CASSQAGNQPQHF. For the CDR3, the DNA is TGCGCCAGCAGCCAAGCGGGAAATCAGCCCCAGCATTTT.

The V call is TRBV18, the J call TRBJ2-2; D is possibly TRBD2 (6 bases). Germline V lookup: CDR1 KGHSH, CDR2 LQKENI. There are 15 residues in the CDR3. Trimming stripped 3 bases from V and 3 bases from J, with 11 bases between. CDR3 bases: TGTGCCAGCTCACCGACTAGTCAGGACACCGGGGAGCTGTTTTTT. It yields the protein CASSPTSQDTGELFF.

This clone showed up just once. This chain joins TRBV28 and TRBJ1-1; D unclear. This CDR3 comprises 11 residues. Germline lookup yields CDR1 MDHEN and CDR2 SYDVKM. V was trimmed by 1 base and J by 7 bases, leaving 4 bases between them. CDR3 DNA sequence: TGTGCCAGCAGTTTATCTGTTGAAGCTTTCTTT. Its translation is CASSLSVEAFF. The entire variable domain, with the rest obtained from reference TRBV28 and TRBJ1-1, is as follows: DVKVTQSSRYLVKRTGEKVFLECVQDMDHENMFWYRQDPGLGLRLIYFSYDVKMKEKGDIPEGYSVSREKKERFSLILESASTNQTSMYLCASSLSVEAFFGQGTRLTVV.

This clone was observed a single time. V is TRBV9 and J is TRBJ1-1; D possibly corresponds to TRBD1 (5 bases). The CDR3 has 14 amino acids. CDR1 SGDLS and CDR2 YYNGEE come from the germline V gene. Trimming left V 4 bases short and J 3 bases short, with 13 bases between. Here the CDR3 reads CASSLGQGDTEAFF. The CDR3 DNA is TGTGCCAGCAGCCTGGGGCAAGGGGACACTGAAGCTTTCTTT.

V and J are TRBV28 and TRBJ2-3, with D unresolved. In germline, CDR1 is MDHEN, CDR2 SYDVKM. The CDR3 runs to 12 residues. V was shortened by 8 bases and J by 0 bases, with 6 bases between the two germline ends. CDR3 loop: CASQSSTDTQYF. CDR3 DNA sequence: TGTGCCAGCCAGTCCAGCACAGATACGCAGTATTTT.